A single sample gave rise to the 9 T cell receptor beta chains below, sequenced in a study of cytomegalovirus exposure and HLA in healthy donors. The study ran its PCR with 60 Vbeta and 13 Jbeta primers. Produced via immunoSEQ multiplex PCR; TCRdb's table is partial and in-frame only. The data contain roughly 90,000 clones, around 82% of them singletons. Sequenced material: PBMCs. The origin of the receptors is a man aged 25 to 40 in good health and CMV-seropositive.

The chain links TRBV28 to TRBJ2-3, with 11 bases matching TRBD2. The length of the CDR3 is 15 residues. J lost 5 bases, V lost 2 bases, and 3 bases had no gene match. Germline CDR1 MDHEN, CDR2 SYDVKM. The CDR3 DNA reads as TGTGCCAGCAGTTTACGGACTAGCGGGTTAGATACGCAGTATTTT. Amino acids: CASSLRTSGLDTQYF.

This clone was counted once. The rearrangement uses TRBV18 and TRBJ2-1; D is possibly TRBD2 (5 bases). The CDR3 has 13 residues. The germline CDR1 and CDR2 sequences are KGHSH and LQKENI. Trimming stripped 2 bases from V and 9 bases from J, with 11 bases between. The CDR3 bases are TGTGCCAGCTCACCAAAAGGGAGCGTTGAGCAGTTCTTC. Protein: CASSPKGSVEQFF.

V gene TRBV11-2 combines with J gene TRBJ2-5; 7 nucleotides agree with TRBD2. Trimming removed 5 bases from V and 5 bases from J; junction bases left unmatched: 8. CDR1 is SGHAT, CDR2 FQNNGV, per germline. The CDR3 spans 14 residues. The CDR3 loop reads CASSQILARETQYF. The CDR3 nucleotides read TGTGCCAGCAGCCAGATACTAGCGCGGGAGACCCAGTACTTC.

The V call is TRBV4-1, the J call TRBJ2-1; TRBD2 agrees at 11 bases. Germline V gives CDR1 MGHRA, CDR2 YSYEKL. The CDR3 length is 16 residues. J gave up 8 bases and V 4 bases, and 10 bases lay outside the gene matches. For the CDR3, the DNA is TGCGCCAGCAGCCGCCGACTAGCGGGGTTAGGGGATGAGCAGTTCTTC. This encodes CASSRRLAGLGDEQFF.

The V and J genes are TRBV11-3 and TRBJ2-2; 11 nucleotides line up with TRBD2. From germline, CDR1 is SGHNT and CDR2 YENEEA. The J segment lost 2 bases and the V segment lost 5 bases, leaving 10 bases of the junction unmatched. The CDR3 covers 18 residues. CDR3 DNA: TGTGCCAGCAGCGCGCATTCGGGGACTAGCGGAAACACCGGGGAGCTGTTTTTT. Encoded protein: CASSAHSGTSGNTGELFF.

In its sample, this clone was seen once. CDR3 in amino acids: CASQREGRGEQFF. The CDR3 coding sequence is TGTGCCAGCCAGCGGGAGGGACGGGGTGAGCAGTTCTTC. The chain uses TRBV6-4 and TRBJ2-1; 10 bases line up with TRBD2. The CDR3 has 13 amino acids. The J segment lost 9 bases and the V segment lost 8 bases, leaving 7 bases of the junction unmatched. Germline V gene sequence: CDR1 MRHNA, CDR2 SNTAGT.

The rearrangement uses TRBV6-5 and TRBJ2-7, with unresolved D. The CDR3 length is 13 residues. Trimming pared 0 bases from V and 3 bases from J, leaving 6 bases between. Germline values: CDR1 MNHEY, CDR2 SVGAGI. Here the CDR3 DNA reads TGTGCCAGCAGTTACTCGATACTCTACGAGCAGTACTTC. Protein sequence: CASSYSILYEQYF.

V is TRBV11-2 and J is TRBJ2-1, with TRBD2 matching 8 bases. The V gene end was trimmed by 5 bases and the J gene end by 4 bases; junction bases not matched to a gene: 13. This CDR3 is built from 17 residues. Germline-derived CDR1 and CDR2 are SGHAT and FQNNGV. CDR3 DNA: TGTGCCAGCAGCCCCCTCGGGGGGGGAGTGGGGTACAATGAGCAGTTCTTC. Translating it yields CASSPLGGGVGYNEQFF.

The CDR3 sequence is CASNYRGLLYEQYF. In nucleotides, the CDR3 is TGTGCCAGCAACTACAGGGGGCTACTCTACGAGCAGTACTTC. The rearrangement joins TRBV5-6 to TRBJ2-5; 9 nucleotides line up with TRBD1. The J call may be faulty, since TRBJ2-7 better matches the DNA end. This CDR3 region has 14 residues. Germline lookup yields CDR1 SGHDT and CDR2 YYEEEE.